This T cell receptor (beta chain) was sequenced for a study of blood T cell repertoires in COVID-19. TCRdb keeps only in-frame clones here, not all; method: immunoSEQ multiplex PCR. The sample shows about 250,000 clones, approximately 86% of them seen only once. Per the germline V gene, CDR1 is SGHTA and CDR2 is FQGNSA. The CDR3 covers 16 residues. J was trimmed by 7 bases and V by 4 bases; bases with no gene match: 10. This clone was detected once. V and J are TRBV7-2 and TRBJ2-1; 10 bases are a match to TRBD1. The specimen sequenced was peripheral blood. This clonotype was obtained from an older man with acute or convalescent COVID-19. The CDR3 is CASSSRGTGEGNEQFF. The CDR3 nucleotides are TGTGCCAGCAGCTCGCGGGGGACAGGGGAGGGGAATGAGCAGTTCTTC.